Listed below are T cell receptor beta chains from one sample, sequenced in a study of chemoradiotherapy in HPV16-positive cancers. Measured with immunoSEQ multiplex PCR; TCRdb has only the in-frame clones, and not every one. The sample includes about 19,000 clones, over 65% seen only once; the top ten take around 3.7%. Sequenced here: blood, sampled from a patient who underwent chemoradiotherapy. These receptors were taken from a human donor with HPV-associated anogenital cancer. CDR3s leave out the opening cysteine and the closing phenylalanine or tryptophan. Fields, in order: V gene, clone size, CDR3 protein. Expanded clones are given a class, and other clones once, few, many or no size at all.

>TRBV7-2|-
ASSLGGHTEAF
>TRBV23-1|-
ASSQGWADRGNQPQH
>TRBV6-1|once
ASSEWAAPGAANTEAF
>TRBV7-2|once
ASSWRQGAREKLF
>TRBV7-2|-
ASSLNAVGSGNTIY
>TRBV6-1|-
ASSELAGGPDEQF
>TRBV7-2|-
ASSGRGSIQGETQY
>TRBV6-6|-
ASSPRGVSLEY
>TRBV5-6|few
ASSLVGFVGDTQY
>TRBV4-2|-
ASGGRGTNTGELF
>TRBV11-2|once
ASSWGFIGTGGNTGELF
>TRBV6-5|-
ASSYSRRSYEQY
>TRBV7-2|-
ASSLLSGAQYNEQF
>TRBV19|-
ASSILTGRSNQPQH
>TRBV6-1|-
ASSEGTATNEKLF
>TRBV20-1|-
TGQGTYEQY
>TRBV5-5|-
ASSSDIANYGYT
>TRBV2|-
ASSSATQY
>TRBV5-1|-
ASSPRTSSETQY
>TRBV7-2|few
ASSLMWDQPQH
>TRBV28|once
ASRRQTGAGYEQY
>TRBV6-5|-
ASSYVHATNEKLF
>TRBV29-1|-
SVSSRGYDYGYT
>TRBV5-1|-
ASKGSLGQGDSPLH